Included here is one T cell receptor (beta chain) sequence, with context. Its antigen is currently unknown. This sample stems from a study of OX40 agonist ivuxolimab in advanced cancers. Study results and limitations: In the 0.1 to 3.0 mg/kg range, CD4+ and CD8+ blood T cells had expanded clonally by week 6.

V dropped 6 bases and J dropped 4; count of bases not matched to a gene: 3. CDR3 length: 13 amino acids. Germline V gives CDR1 LNHDA, CDR2 SQIVND (reference sequence). Sequencing was performed with immunoSEQ multiplex PCR; in TCRdb, only in-frame clones are kept and a portion is missing. The sample contains fewer than 90,000 clones, about 90% of which appear only once. The clonotype comes from an adult with an advanced solid tumor such as melanoma, head and neck, liver or kidney cancer. V usage is TRBV19 and J usage is TRBJ2-3; 8 bases fit TRBD1. Here the sequenced sample was CD4+ or CD8+ T cells sorted from blood, taken in a trial of the OX40 agonist ivuxolimab. CDR3 sequence: CASRGQVADTQYF. CDR3 sequence (DNA): TGTGCCAGTAGGGGACAGGTCGCAGATACGCAGTATTTT.